This T cell receptor (beta chain) was captured by sequencing in a study of blood T cell repertoires in COVID-19. Study background: Acute and convalescent COVID-19 samples came from the United States, Italy and Spain. PBMCs, B-cell-depleted T cells, or T cells provided the cDNA or gDNA that made up the material.

Original data processing: Amplification with reference gene primers provided the estimates of nucleated cell counts. Clones were read by immunoSEQ multiplex PCR, and TCRdb kept only the in-frame ones, dropping some. D and trimming were read from the DNA, whereas the V and J calls and clone size are those reported in that table. Found here are some 170,000 clones, about 81% of them singletons; the top ten hold more than 7.5%. This clone was observed a few times. Sequencing was performed on peripheral blood. The clonotype was recovered from a woman in her sixties or seventies with acute or convalescent COVID-19.

The CDR3 bases are TGCGCCAGCAGCTTGGACAGGACTAGACCCTCCTACGAGCAGTACTTC. Amino acid sequence: CASSLDRTRPSYEQYF. The chain couples TRBV5-1 to TRBJ2-7; TRBD2 matches at 7 bases. Trimming took 0 bases from V and 0 from J; bases not matched to a gene: 6. Per germline, CDR1 SGHRS and CDR2 YFSETQ. This CDR3 comprises 16 residues.